The clone carrying this T cell receptor (beta chain) has more than one count but fewer than ten. This sample was included in a study of T-cell memory formation after mild COVID-19. One entry per CDR3 protein results from TCRdb running MiXCR on the 5' RACE reads. Found here are nearly 110,000 distinct CDR3 sequences, roughly 12% of them singletons; the top ten hold about 27%. The CDR3 spans 12 residues. The ends were cut back, 0 bases at V and 4 bases at J, with 7 bases in the middle. Per germline, CDR1 DFQATT and CDR2 SNEGSKA (reference sequence). This receptor was identified in an adult woman who had mild COVID-19 (a few samples of this study predate the infection). Cell type and time point are not known. The chain recombines TRBV20-1 with TRBJ2-7; no reliable D call. Sequencing was carried out using PBMCs or a T cell subset sorted from them (not recorded which). CDR3 bases: TGCAGTGCTAGAGAGCCCGGGTACGAGCAGTACTTC. The encoded protein is CSAREPGYEQYF.